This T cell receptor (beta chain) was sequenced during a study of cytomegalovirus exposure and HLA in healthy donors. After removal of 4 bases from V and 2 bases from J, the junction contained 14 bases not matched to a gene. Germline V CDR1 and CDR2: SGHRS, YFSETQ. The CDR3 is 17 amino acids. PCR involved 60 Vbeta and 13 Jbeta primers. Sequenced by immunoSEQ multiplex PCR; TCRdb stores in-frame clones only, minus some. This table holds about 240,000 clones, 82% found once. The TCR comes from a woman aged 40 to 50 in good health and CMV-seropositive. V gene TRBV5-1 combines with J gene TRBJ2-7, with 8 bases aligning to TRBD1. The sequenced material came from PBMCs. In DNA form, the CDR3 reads TGCGCCAGCAGCGTTCTTACCCGGGACAGGAGTCCCTACGAGCAGTACTTC. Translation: CASSVLTRDRSPYEQYF.